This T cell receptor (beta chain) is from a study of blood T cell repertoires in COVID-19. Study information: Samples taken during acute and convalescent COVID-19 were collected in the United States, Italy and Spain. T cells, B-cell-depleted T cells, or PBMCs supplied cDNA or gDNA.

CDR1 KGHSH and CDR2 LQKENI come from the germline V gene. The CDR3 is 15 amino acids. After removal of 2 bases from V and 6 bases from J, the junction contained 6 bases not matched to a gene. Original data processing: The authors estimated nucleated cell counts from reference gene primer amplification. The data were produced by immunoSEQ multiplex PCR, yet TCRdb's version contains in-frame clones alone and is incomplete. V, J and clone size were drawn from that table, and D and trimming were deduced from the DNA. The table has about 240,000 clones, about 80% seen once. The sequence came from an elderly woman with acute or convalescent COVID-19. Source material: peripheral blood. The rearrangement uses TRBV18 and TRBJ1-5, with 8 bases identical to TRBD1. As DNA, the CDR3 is TGTGCCAGCTCACCAGGACAGGGCCGTAGTCAGCCCCAGCATTTT. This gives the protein CASSPGQGRSQPQHF.